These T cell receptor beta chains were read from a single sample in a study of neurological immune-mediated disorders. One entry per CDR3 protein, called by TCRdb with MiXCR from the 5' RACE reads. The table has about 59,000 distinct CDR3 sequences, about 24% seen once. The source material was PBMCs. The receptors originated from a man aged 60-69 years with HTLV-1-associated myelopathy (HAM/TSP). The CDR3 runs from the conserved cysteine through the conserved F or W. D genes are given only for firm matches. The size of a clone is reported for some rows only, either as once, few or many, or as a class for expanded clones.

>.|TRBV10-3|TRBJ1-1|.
CAIQIGTQNTEAFF
TGTGCCATCCAAATCGGGACACAAAACACTGAAGCTTTCTTT
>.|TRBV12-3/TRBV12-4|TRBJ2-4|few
CASSKSGPAKNIQYF
TGTGCCAGCAGCAAATCCGGGCCCGCCAAAAACATTCAGTACTTC
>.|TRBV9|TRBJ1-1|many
CASSVGLSVGQKEAFF
TGTGCCAGCAGCGTAGGGTTGTCGGTGGGCCAGAAGGAAGCTTTCTTT
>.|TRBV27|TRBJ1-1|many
CASHALALNTEAFF
TGTGCCAGCCATGCCCTAGCGCTGAACACTGAAGCTTTCTTT
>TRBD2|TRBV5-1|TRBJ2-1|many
CASSLWGGVGNEQFF
TGCGCCAGCAGCTTGTGGGGGGGAGTGGGCAATGAGCAGTTCTTC
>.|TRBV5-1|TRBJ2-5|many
CASSLGQMQETQYF
TGCGCCAGCAGCTTAGGACAGATGCAAGAGACCCAGTACTTC
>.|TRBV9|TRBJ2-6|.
CASIWAESSGANVLTF
TGTGCCAGCATTTGGGCCGAAAGCTCTGGGGCCAACGTCCTGACTTTC
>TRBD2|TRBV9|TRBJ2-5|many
CASSVDSGSRLETQYF
TGTGCCAGCAGCGTAGACAGCGGGAGTAGGCTGGAGACCCAGTACTTC
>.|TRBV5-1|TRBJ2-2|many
CASRENTGELFF
TGCGCCAGCAGGGAGAACACCGGGGAGCTGTTTTTT
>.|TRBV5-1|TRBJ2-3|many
CASSLAGNSGDTQYF
TGCGCCAGCAGCTTGGCCGGTAACTCAGGGGATACGCAGTATTTT
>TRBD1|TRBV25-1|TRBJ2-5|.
CSSSEDPRGRAETQYF
TGTTCCAGTAGTGAAGATCCCAGGGGGCGCGCCGAGACCCAGTACTTC
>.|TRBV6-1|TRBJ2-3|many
CAAAETRADTQYF
TGTGCCGCCGCCGAAACGAGGGCAGATACGCAGTATTTT
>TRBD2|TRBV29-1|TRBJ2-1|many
CSTSPRTSGTNRGQFF
TGCAGCACTTCCCCCCGGACTAGCGGGACTAATAGGGGGCAGTTCTTC
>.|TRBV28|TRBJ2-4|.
CASSLRGEAKNIQYF
TGTGCCAGCAGTTTAAGGGGGGAAGCCAAAAACATTCAGTACTTC
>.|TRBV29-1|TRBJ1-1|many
CSVGGGDTEAFF
TGCAGCGTTGGCGGCGGAGACACTGAAGCTTTCTTT
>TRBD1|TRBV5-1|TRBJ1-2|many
CASSLDPGGGYGYTF
TGCGCCAGCAGCTTAGATCCAGGGGGCGGCTATGGCTACACCTTC
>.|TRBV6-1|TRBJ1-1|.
CASRDLRGSEAFF
TGTGCCAGCAGGGACCTGCGAGGATCTGAAGCTTTCTTT
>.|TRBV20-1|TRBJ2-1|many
CSARGYGSRYNEQFF
TGCAGTGCTAGAGGTTACGGGAGTAGATACAATGAGCAGTTCTTC
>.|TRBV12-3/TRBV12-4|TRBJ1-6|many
CASSLRTENSPLHF
TGTGCCAGCAGTTTAAGGACAGAGAATTCACCCCTCCACTTT
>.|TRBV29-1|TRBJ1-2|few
CSIGSRADGYTF
TGCAGCATTGGGTCCCGCGCTGATGGCTACACCTTC
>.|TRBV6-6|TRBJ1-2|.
CASSFTGGVDGYTF
TGTGCCAGCAGTTTTACGGGGGGAGTGGACGGCTACACCTTC
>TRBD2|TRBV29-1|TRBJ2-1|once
CSVGPRRTSGRGNDQFF
TGCAGCGTTGGCCCCCGCCGGACTAGCGGGAGAGGGAATGATCAGTTCTTC
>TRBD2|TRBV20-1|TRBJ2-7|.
CSALTSGGSYEQYF
TGCAGTGCTTTAACTAGCGGGGGTTCCTACGAGCAGTACTTC
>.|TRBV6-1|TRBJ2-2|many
CASSGGREVPGELFF
TGTGCCAGCAGTGGGGGCAGGGAGGTCCCCGGGGAGCTGTTTTTT
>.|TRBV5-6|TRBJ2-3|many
CASSSVSVRTDTQYF
TGTGCCAGCAGCTCCGTCTCGGTCCGCACAGATACGCAGTATTTT
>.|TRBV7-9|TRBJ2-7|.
CASSVTTVPYEEQYF
TGTGCCAGCAGCGTAACGACTGTACCCTACGAAGAGCAGTACTTC
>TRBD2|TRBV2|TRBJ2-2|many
CASSQEAREVSGELFF
TGTGCCAGCAGCCAGGAGGCGCGGGAGGTGTCCGGGGAGCTGTTTTTT
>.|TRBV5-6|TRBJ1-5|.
CASSLAGQGHGQPQHF
TGTGCCAGCAGCTTGGCCGGCCAGGGGCACGGACAGCCCCAGCATTTT
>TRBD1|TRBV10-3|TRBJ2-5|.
CAISESPGQGGETQYF
TGTGCCATCAGTGAGTCCCCGGGACAGGGAGGGGAGACCCAGTACTTC
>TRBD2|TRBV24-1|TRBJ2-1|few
CATSDPGTRERDEQFF
TGTGCCACCAGTGACCCAGGGACGCGGGAGAGGGATGAGCAGTTCTTC
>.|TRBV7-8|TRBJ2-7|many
CASSPKLSSTYEQYF
TGTGCCAGCAGCCCCAAACTCTCTAGCACCTACGAGCAGTACTTC
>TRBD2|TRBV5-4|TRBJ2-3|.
CASSLKLAGVGDTQYF
TGTGCCAGCAGCTTAAAACTAGCGGGAGTGGGAGATACGCAGTATTTT
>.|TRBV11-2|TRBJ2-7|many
CASSSHPGRYEQYF
TGTGCCAGCAGCTCACATCCGGGGCGCTACGAGCAGTACTTC
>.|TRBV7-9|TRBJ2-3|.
CASSQWGADTQYF
TGTGCCAGCAGCCAATGGGGGGCAGATACGCAGTATTTT
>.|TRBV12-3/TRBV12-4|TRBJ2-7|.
CASSFFRVRSYEQYF
TGTGCCAGCAGTTTTTTCAGGGTGCGATCCTACGAGCAGTACTTC
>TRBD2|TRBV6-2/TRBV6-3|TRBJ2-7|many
CASSYSATSGTSDTF
TGTGCCAGCAGTTACTCAGCGACGTCCGGGACTAGCGATACGTTC
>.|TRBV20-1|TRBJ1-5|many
CSASQGESNQPQHF
TGCAGTGCTAGCCAGGGAGAGAGCAATCAGCCCCAGCATTTT
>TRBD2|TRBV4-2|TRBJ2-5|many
CASSPSGSSEETQYF
TGTGCCAGCAGCCCTAGCGGTTCCTCAGAAGAGACCCAGTACTTC
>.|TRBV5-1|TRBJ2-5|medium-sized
CASSSGAPQETQYF
TGCGCCAGCAGCTCGGGGGCTCCCCAAGAGACCCAGTACTTC
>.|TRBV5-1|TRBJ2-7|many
CASSYGSSYEQYF
TGCGCCAGCAGCTACGGTAGCTCCTACGAGCAGTACTTC
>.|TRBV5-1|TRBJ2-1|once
CASSLGATFYNEQFF
TGCGCCAGCAGCTTGGGAGCGACATTCTACAATGAGCAGTTCTTC
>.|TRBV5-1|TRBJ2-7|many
CASGPGVISYEQYF
TGCGCCAGCGGGCCCGGGGTTATCTCCTACGAGCAGTACTTC
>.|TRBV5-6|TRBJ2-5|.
CASSLLEQVETQYF
TGTGCCAGCAGCTTGCTTGAGCAGGTCGAGACCCAGTACTTC
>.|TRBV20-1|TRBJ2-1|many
CSAGRGTRDNEQFF
TGCAGTGCTGGACGGGGTACAAGGGACAATGAGCAGTTCTTC
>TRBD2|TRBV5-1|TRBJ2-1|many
CASSSLGGGNEQFF
TGCGCCAGCAGCTCCTTGGGCGGGGGAAATGAGCAGTTCTTC
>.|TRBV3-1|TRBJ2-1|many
CASSLEDEQFF
TGTGCCAGCAGCCTGGAAGATGAGCAGTTCTTC
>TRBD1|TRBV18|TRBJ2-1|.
CASFTGGSYNEQFF
TGTGCCAGCTTTACAGGGGGTTCCTACAATGAGCAGTTCTTC
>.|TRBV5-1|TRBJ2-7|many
CASSQWTHSYEQYF
TGCGCCAGCTCCCAGTGGACTCACTCCTACGAGCAGTACTTC
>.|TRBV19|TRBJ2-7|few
CASSLSRDGRREQYF
TGTGCCAGTAGTCTCTCCCGGGACGGACGGAGGGAGCAGTACTTC
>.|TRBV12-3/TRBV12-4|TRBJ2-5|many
CASMNLETQYF
TGTGCCAGCATGAACCTAGAGACCCAGTACTTC
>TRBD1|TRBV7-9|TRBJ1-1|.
CASSYGQVEAFF
TGTGCCAGCAGTTACGGACAGGTTGAAGCTTTCTTT
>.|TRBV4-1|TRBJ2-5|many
CASSHPGLGGETQYF
TGCGCCAGCAGCCACCCTGGATTGGGTGGAGAGACCCAGTACTTC
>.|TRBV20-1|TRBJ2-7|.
CSAPPWGAPSSYEQYF
TGCAGTGCCCCCCCGTGGGGGGCGCCAAGCTCCTACGAGCAGTACTTC